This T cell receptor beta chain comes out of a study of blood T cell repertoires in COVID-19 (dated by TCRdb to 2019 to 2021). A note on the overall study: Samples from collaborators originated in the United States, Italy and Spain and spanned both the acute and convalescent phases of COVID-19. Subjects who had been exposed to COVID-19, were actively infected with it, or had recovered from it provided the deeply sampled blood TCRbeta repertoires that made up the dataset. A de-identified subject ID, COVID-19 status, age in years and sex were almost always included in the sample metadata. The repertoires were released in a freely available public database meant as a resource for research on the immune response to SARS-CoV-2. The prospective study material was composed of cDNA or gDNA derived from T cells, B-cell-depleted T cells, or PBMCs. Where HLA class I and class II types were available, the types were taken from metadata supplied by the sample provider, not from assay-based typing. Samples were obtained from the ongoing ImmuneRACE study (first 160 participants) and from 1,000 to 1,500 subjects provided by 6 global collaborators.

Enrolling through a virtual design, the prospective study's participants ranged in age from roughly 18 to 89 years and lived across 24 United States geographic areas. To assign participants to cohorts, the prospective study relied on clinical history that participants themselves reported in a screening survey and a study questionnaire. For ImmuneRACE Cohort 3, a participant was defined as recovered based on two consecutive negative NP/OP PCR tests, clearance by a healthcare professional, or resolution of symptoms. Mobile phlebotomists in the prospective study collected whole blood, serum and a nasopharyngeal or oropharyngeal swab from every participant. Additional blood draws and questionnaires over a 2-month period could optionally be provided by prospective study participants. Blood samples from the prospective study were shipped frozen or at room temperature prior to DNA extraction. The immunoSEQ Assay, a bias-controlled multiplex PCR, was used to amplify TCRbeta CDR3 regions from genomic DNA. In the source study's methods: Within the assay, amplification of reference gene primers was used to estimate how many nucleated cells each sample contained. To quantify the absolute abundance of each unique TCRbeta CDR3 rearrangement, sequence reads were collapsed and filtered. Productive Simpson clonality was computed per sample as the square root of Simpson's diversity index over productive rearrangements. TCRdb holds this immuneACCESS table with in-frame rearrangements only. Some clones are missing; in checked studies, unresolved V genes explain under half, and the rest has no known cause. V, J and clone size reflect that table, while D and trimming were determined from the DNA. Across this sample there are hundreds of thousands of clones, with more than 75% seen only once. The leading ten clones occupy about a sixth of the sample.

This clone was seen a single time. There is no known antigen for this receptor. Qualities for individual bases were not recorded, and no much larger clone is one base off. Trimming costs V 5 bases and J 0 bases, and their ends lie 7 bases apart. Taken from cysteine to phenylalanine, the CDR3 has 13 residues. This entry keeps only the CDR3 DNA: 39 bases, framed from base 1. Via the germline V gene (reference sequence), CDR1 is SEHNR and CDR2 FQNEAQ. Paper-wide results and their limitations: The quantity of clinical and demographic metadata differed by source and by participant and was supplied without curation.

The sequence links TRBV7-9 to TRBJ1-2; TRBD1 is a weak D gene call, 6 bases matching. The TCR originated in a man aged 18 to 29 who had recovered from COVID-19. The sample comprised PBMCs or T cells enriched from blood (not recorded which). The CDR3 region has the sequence CASSRQANYGYTF. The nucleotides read TGTGCCAGCAGCAGACAGGCTAACTATGGCTACACCTTC.